This T cell receptor beta chain was sequenced during a study of blood T cell repertoires in COVID-19. The CDR3 is made up of 15 amino acids. Trimming stripped 4 bases from V and 6 bases from J, with 18 bases between. Germline V CDR1 and CDR2: SGHRS, YFSETQ. In the study's own analysis: Amplification of reference gene primers was used by the study to estimate nucleated cell counts. Using immunoSEQ multiplex PCR, the repertoire was profiled, and TCRdb retains in-frame clones only, with some absent. V, J and clone size were drawn from that table, and D and trimming were deduced from the DNA. The sample includes over 250,000 clones, about nine tenths seen only once; the top ten take approximately 1.5%.

This receptor was obtained from a woman aged 40 to 50 who had recovered from COVID-19. The sample comprised peripheral blood. The chain combines TRBV5-1 with TRBJ2-3, with a possible D match to TRBD1 (6 bases). The CDR3 spells CASSPTGTPGDTQYF. As DNA, the CDR3 is TGCGCCAGCAGCCCAACAGGGACCCCCGGGGATACGCAGTATTTT.